This entry is about one T cell receptor beta chain. The V gene lost 5 bases and the J gene lost 6 bases, with 11 bases spanning the gap. CDR1 and CDR2 from the germline V gene are SGHVS and FNYEAQ. The CDR3 totals 13 residues. The data originate from a study of OX40 agonist ivuxolimab in advanced cancers. Using immunoSEQ multiplex PCR, the repertoire was profiled, and TCRdb retains in-frame clones only, with some absent. The table has 70,000 or so clones, less than 85% seen once. This clonotype was sampled from an adult with an advanced solid tumor such as melanoma, head and neck, liver or kidney cancer. Sample: CD4+ or CD8+ T cells sorted from blood, taken in a trial of the OX40 agonist ivuxolimab. The chain carries TRBV7-6 and TRBJ1-5; D might be TRBD1 (6 bases). The CDR3, as DNA: TGTGCCAGCAGCCTACAGGGAGGTCAGCCCCAGCATTTT. Encoded protein: CASSLQGGQPQHF.